Listed below are T cell receptor beta chains from one sample, sequenced in a study of T cell responses to AZD1222 COVID-19 vaccine. Libraries were prepared by immunoSEQ multiplex PCR; TCRdb keeps only in-frame clonotypes and omits some of them. The data show 120,000 to 150,000 clones, around nine tenths seen once. The sample was peripheral blood, taken on day 0 of MenACWY control vaccination. The receptors were gathered from an adult in good health. Both conserved end residues are part of each CDR3. D genes are given only for firm matches. Not all rows give a size; the values are once, few, many and, for expanded clones, a class.

abundance: -
d_gene: TRBD2
j_gene: TRBJ2-3
v_gene: TRBV5-4
CDR3nt: TGTGCCAGCAGCTTGGCGGGAGGGCCATATACGCAGTATTTT
CDR3aa: CASSLAGGPYTQYF

abundance: -
d_gene: -
j_gene: TRBJ2-3
v_gene: TRBV15
CDR3nt: TGTGCCACCAGCAGGGAAGCCAACCCTAGCACAGATACGCAGTATTTT
CDR3aa: CATSREANPSTDTQYF

abundance: once
d_gene: -
j_gene: TRBJ1-5
v_gene: TRBV12-3/TRBV12-4
CDR3nt: TGTGCCAGCAGTCGACAGGTAAATCAGCCCCAGCATTTT
CDR3aa: CASSRQVNQPQHF

abundance: -
d_gene: TRBD1
j_gene: TRBJ2-3
v_gene: TRBV28
CDR3nt: TGTGCCAGCAGACCTTCCGGGACAGGGGCTCCTACACGAGATACGCAGTATTTT
CDR3aa: CASRPSGTGAPTRDTQYF

abundance: -
d_gene: -
j_gene: TRBJ1-1
v_gene: TRBV2
CDR3nt: TGTGCCAGCTTATGGGGCACTGAAGCTTTCTTT
CDR3aa: CASLWGTEAFF

abundance: -
d_gene: -
j_gene: TRBJ1-5
v_gene: TRBV15
CDR3nt: TGTGCCACCTCCTGGGGGGGGTCCGCGCAGGGAGAGCCCCAGCATTTT
CDR3aa: CATSWGGSAQGEPQHF

abundance: -
d_gene: -
j_gene: TRBJ1-2
v_gene: TRBV4-1
CDR3nt: TGCGCCAGCAGCCAAGATGGCGGACATTACTATGGCTACACCTTC
CDR3aa: CASSQDGGHYYGYTF

abundance: -
d_gene: -
j_gene: TRBJ2-1
v_gene: TRBV5-4
CDR3nt: TGTGCCAGCAGCTCCGGAACTAGGATAAACAATGAGCAGTTCTTC
CDR3aa: CASSSGTRINNEQFF

abundance: -
d_gene: TRBD1
j_gene: TRBJ1-2
v_gene: TRBV11-2
CDR3nt: TGTGCCAGCAGTGGGCTCCTGGACAGGATCAACTATGGCTACACCTTC
CDR3aa: CASSGLLDRINYGYTF

abundance: -
d_gene: TRBD2
j_gene: TRBJ2-1
v_gene: TRBV3-1/TRBV3-2
CDR3nt: TGTGCCAGCAGCCAAGAAGGACTAGCGGGGAATGAGCAGTTCTTC
CDR3aa: CASSQEGLAGNEQFF

abundance: -
d_gene: -
j_gene: TRBJ1-5
v_gene: TRBV6-5
CDR3nt: TGTGCCAGCAGTTACTCGGGCAGTAATCAGCCCCAGCATTTT
CDR3aa: CASSYSGSNQPQHF

abundance: -
d_gene: TRBD2
j_gene: TRBJ2-7
v_gene: TRBV9
CDR3nt: TGTGCCAGCAGCGGGACCCCCGGGACTATCATTTACGAGCAGTACTTC
CDR3aa: CASSGTPGTIIYEQYF

abundance: -
d_gene: -
j_gene: TRBJ1-4
v_gene: TRBV27
CDR3nt: TGTGCCAGCAGGACCGGGACACCGGAGGAAAAACTGTTTTTT
CDR3aa: CASRTGTPEEKLFF

abundance: -
d_gene: TRBD1
j_gene: TRBJ1-1
v_gene: TRBV10-3
CDR3nt: TGTGCCACCGGAGGGGGACAGGAAGCTTTCTTT
CDR3aa: CATGGGQEAFF

abundance: -
d_gene: TRBD2
j_gene: TRBJ2-5
v_gene: TRBV6-6
CDR3nt: TGTGCCAGCAGTCCTCGTACTAGCGGGGCCCCCCAAGAGACCCAGTACTTC
CDR3aa: CASSPRTSGAPQETQYF

abundance: -
d_gene: TRBD2
j_gene: TRBJ2-2
v_gene: TRBV3-1/TRBV3-2
CDR3nt: TGTGCCAGCAGCCGAGGGGAGGGGACCGGGGAGCTGTTTTTT
CDR3aa: CASSRGEGTGELFF

abundance: -
d_gene: TRBD1
j_gene: TRBJ1-5
v_gene: TRBV5-6
CDR3nt: TGTGCCAGCAGCAGAGGGACAGAAAGGTTGCAGCCCCAGCATTTT
CDR3aa: CASSRGTERLQPQHF

abundance: -
d_gene: -
j_gene: TRBJ1-1
v_gene: TRBV2
CDR3nt: TGTGCCAGCAGGCCTAACAGGGTACCTGAAGCTTTCTTT
CDR3aa: CASRPNRVPEAFF

abundance: -
d_gene: TRBD1
j_gene: TRBJ2-7
v_gene: TRBV5-5
CDR3nt: TGTGCCAGCAGCCTGTCGGGACAGTCAACAAAAACCTTCGAGCAGTACTTC
CDR3aa: CASSLSGQSTKTFEQYF

abundance: -
d_gene: -
j_gene: TRBJ1-2
v_gene: TRBV6-6
CDR3nt: TGTGCCAGGGGTCTGGGGAGGGACTATGGCTACACCTTC
CDR3aa: CARGLGRDYGYTF

abundance: -
d_gene: -
j_gene: TRBJ1-1
v_gene: TRBV3-1/TRBV3-2
CDR3nt: TGTGCCAGCAGCCAAGTCGGCAGGGGCCGCACTGAAGCTTTCTTT
CDR3aa: CASSQVGRGRTEAFF

abundance: -
d_gene: TRBD1
j_gene: TRBJ1-1
v_gene: TRBV19
CDR3nt: TGTGCCAGTAGTAGCGGGACAGGGAGAGGGGACACTGAAGCTTTCTTT
CDR3aa: CASSSGTGRGDTEAFF

abundance: -
d_gene: TRBD2
j_gene: TRBJ2-2
v_gene: TRBV7-2
CDR3nt: TGTGCCAGCAGCTTAGTTGGACTAGCTTTGAACACCGGGGAGCTGTTTTTT
CDR3aa: CASSLVGLALNTGELFF

abundance: -
d_gene: -
j_gene: TRBJ1-5
v_gene: TRBV23-1
CDR3nt: TGCGCCAGCAGCCCTCCCCGGGGGAGGCGGCCCCAGCATTTT
CDR3aa: CASSPPRGRRPQHF

abundance: -
d_gene: -
j_gene: TRBJ1-5
v_gene: TRBV6-5
CDR3nt: TGTGCCAGCACCGGACACGACAATAGCAATCAGCCCCAGCATTTT
CDR3aa: CASTGHDNSNQPQHF

abundance: -
d_gene: -
j_gene: TRBJ1-5
v_gene: TRBV8-1
CDR3nt: TGTGGCAGTGCATCCGCAGCCCTGCGTCTAGGGAGCAATCAGCCCCAGCATTTT
CDR3aa: CGSASAALRLGSNQPQHF

abundance: -
d_gene: -
j_gene: TRBJ2-3
v_gene: TRBV28
CDR3nt: TGTGCCAGCAGTCCCCAGGGACTCCACTTCGGCACAGATACGCAGTATTTT
CDR3aa: CASSPQGLHFGTDTQYF

abundance: -
d_gene: TRBD2
j_gene: TRBJ2-3
v_gene: TRBV27
CDR3nt: TGTGCCAGCAGCCCCACCTGGACTAGCGGGAGATCAGATACGCAGTATTTT
CDR3aa: CASSPTWTSGRSDTQYF

abundance: -
d_gene: TRBD1
j_gene: TRBJ2-7
v_gene: TRBV5-8
CDR3nt: TGTGCCAGCAGCTTGCAGGCAGGGGGCAGCTCCTACGAGCAGTACTTC
CDR3aa: CASSLQAGGSSYEQYF

abundance: -
d_gene: -
j_gene: TRBJ1-5
v_gene: TRBV7-3
CDR3nt: TGTGCCAGCAGCTCGACAAAGGGTCAGCCCCAGCATTTT
CDR3aa: CASSSTKGQPQHF

abundance: -
d_gene: -
j_gene: TRBJ1-5
v_gene: TRBV19
CDR3nt: TGTGCCAGTAGTATTCCCAGTTATAGCAATCAGCCCCAGCATTTT
CDR3aa: CASSIPSYSNQPQHF

abundance: -
d_gene: TRBD1
j_gene: TRBJ1-5
v_gene: TRBV18
CDR3nt: TGTGCCAGCTCACCGCGACAGGGGGATCAGCCCCAGCATTTT
CDR3aa: CASSPRQGDQPQHF

abundance: -
d_gene: -
j_gene: TRBJ1-2
v_gene: TRBV6-5
CDR3nt: TGTGCCAGCGAGCCACTTCCCGGCCCCTATGGCTACACCTTC
CDR3aa: CASEPLPGPYGYTF

abundance: -
d_gene: -
j_gene: TRBJ1-5
v_gene: TRBV12-3/TRBV12-4
CDR3nt: TGTGCCAGCAGTCCCTCCGGGCGGCAGCCCCAGCATTTT
CDR3aa: CASSPSGRQPQHF

abundance: -
d_gene: -
j_gene: TRBJ1-2
v_gene: TRBV28
CDR3nt: TGTGCCAGCTCCACCAACTATGGCTACACCTTC
CDR3aa: CASSTNYGYTF

abundance: -
d_gene: -
j_gene: TRBJ2-5
v_gene: TRBV23-1
CDR3nt: TGCGCCAGCAGTCAATCCTGGGGGACCCAGTACTTC
CDR3aa: CASSQSWGTQYF

abundance: -
d_gene: -
j_gene: TRBJ1-2
v_gene: TRBV10-1
CDR3nt: TGCGCCAGCAGTGATGGACAGCCCGGGCATGGCTACACCTTC
CDR3aa: CASSDGQPGHGYTF

abundance: -
d_gene: TRBD1
j_gene: TRBJ1-1
v_gene: TRBV10-3
CDR3nt: TGTGCCATCAGTGCGACAGGGTCAAACACTGAAGCTTTCTTT
CDR3aa: CAISATGSNTEAFF

abundance: -
d_gene: TRBD2
j_gene: TRBJ2-7
v_gene: TRBV7-2
CDR3nt: TGTGCCAGCAGCCTTCTAGGGACTAGCGGGAGGACCTACTCCTACGAGCAGTACTTC
CDR3aa: CASSLLGTSGRTYSYEQYF

abundance: -
d_gene: -
j_gene: TRBJ2-7
v_gene: TRBV18
CDR3nt: TGTGCCAGCTCACCAGGGGCCGGGAACGAGCAGTACTTC
CDR3aa: CASSPGAGNEQYF

abundance: -
d_gene: TRBD2
j_gene: TRBJ2-7
v_gene: TRBV23-1
CDR3nt: TGCGCCATGCCGCCGCCGCGGGGGGGCTACGAGCAGTACTTC
CDR3aa: CAMPPPRGGYEQYF

abundance: -
d_gene: TRBD2
j_gene: TRBJ2-5
v_gene: TRBV27
CDR3nt: TGTGCCAGCAGTTTATCGACGACTAGCGGGGAAGAGACCCAGTACTTC
CDR3aa: CASSLSTTSGEETQYF

abundance: -
d_gene: TRBD1
j_gene: TRBJ1-5
v_gene: TRBV2
CDR3nt: TGTGCCAGCAGTGGGCGGGGACAGGGTAATCAGCCCCAGCATTTT
CDR3aa: CASSGRGQGNQPQHF

abundance: -
d_gene: TRBD2
j_gene: TRBJ2-3
v_gene: TRBV6-5
CDR3nt: TGTGCCAGCAGTACGACTAGCGGGAGTGCAGATACGCAGTATTTT
CDR3aa: CASSTTSGSADTQYF

abundance: -
d_gene: TRBD2
j_gene: TRBJ2-2
v_gene: TRBV5-4
CDR3nt: TGTGCCAGCAGGGCCGGTAGCGGGATGGTGACCGGGGAGCTGTTTTTT
CDR3aa: CASRAGSGMVTGELFF

abundance: once
d_gene: TRBD1
j_gene: TRBJ1-2
v_gene: TRBV11-2
CDR3nt: TGTGCCAGCAGCTCGCCAGGGGGCGCGGGCCCCCGCTACACCTTC
CDR3aa: CASSSPGGAGPRYTF

abundance: -
d_gene: -
j_gene: TRBJ1-3
v_gene: TRBV18
CDR3nt: TGTGCCAGCTCACCAAGGTCAGGGAGCTCTGGAAACACCATATATTTT
CDR3aa: CASSPRSGSSGNTIYF

abundance: -
d_gene: TRBD1
j_gene: TRBJ1-2
v_gene: TRBV5-1
CDR3nt: TGCGCCAGCAGCTTGGACGGGGACAGCCTTCGGGGCTACACCTTC
CDR3aa: CASSLDGDSLRGYTF

abundance: -
d_gene: -
j_gene: TRBJ1-6
v_gene: TRBV4-1
CDR3nt: TGCGCCAGCAGCCAAGATGGGGCAAGCGGCTATAATTCACCCCTCCACTTT
CDR3aa: CASSQDGASGYNSPLHF

abundance: -
d_gene: TRBD1
j_gene: TRBJ1-5
v_gene: TRBV12-3/TRBV12-4
CDR3nt: TGTGCCAGCAGTGTCCCGGGACAGCATCAACATTTT
CDR3aa: CASSVPGQHQHF

abundance: -
d_gene: TRBD1
j_gene: TRBJ1-2
v_gene: TRBV19
CDR3nt: TGTGCCACCAAACAGGGGAACGGTCCCACAAAAAGGACCTTC
CDR3aa: CATKQGNGPTKRTF

abundance: -
d_gene: TRBD1
j_gene: TRBJ2-7
v_gene: TRBV24-1
CDR3nt: TGTGCCACCAGTGATTCGGGACAGCATCCCTACGAGCAGTACTTC
CDR3aa: CATSDSGQHPYEQYF

abundance: -
d_gene: -
j_gene: TRBJ1-5
v_gene: TRBV5-1
CDR3nt: TGCGCCAGCAGCTTGGATGGCAATCAGCCCCAGCATTTT
CDR3aa: CASSLDGNQPQHF

abundance: -
d_gene: -
j_gene: TRBJ2-1
v_gene: TRBV6-5
CDR3nt: TGTGCCAGCAGTTACTCCAGAATCAATGAGCAGTTCTTC
CDR3aa: CASSYSRINEQFF

abundance: -
d_gene: -
j_gene: TRBJ1-4
v_gene: TRBV5-1
CDR3nt: TGCGCCAGCAGCCAAGGGGGATCTAATGAAAAACTGTTTTTT
CDR3aa: CASSQGGSNEKLFF